This TCR beta chain derives from a study of T cell changes during pregnancy in multiple sclerosis. Libraries were prepared by immunoSEQ multiplex PCR; TCRdb keeps only in-frame clonotypes and omits some of them. The sample lists about 120,000 clones, approximately 95% occurring once. V was clipped by 1 base and J by 3 bases; unmatched bases: 6. This CDR3 is 16 amino acids long. Germline V gene lookup returns CDR1 SGHVS and CDR2 FNYEAQ. The material was peripheral blood, obtained before pregnancy. The receptor comes from a female donor with multiple sclerosis, enrolled in a pregnancy study. The chain has TRBV7-6 and TRBJ2-1; TRBD2 matches at 7 bases. The CDR3 bases are TGTGCCAGCAGCTTAGTAGGTGGGGACTACTACAATGAGCAGTTCTTC. Translation: CASSLVGGDYYNEQFF.